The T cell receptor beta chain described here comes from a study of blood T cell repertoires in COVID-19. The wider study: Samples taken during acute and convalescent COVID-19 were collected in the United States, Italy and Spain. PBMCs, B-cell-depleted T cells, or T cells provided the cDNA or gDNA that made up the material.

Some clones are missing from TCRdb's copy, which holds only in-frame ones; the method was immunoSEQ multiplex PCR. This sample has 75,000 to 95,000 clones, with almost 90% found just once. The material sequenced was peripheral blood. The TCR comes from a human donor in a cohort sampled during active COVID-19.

The CDR3 here is CASSVAEGTGQHF. CDR3 in DNA: TGTGCCAGCAGCGTAGCTGAAGGGACAGGCCAGCATTTT. The gene calls are TRBV9 and TRBJ1-5; 8 bases line up with TRBD1. Trimming at V came to 0 bases and at J to 12 bases, leaving 5 bases not matched to a gene. The germline V gene has CDR1 SGDLS and CDR2 YYNGEE. The CDR3 contains 13 residues.